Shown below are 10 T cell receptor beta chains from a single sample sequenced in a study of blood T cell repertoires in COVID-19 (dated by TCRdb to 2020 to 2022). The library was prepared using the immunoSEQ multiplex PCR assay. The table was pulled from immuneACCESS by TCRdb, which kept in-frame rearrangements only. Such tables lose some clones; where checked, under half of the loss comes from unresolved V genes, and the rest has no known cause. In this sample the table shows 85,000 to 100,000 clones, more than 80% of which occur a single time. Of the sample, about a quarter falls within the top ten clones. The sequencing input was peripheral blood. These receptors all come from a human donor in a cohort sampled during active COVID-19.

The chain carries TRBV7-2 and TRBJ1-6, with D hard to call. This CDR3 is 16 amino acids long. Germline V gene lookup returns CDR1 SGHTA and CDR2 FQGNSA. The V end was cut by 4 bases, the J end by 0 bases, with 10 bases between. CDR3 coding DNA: TGTGCCAGCAGCTCCCAACAGAGCTCCTATAATTCACCCCTCCACTTT. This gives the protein CASSSQQSSYNSPLHF. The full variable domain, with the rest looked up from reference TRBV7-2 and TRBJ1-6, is GAGVSQSPSNKVTEKGKDVELRCDPISGHTALYWYRQSLGQGLEFLIYFQGNSAPDKSGLPSDRFSAERTGGSVSTLTIQRTQQEDSAVYLCASSSQQSSYNSPLHFGNGTRLTVT.

For the CDR3, the DNA is TGTGCCAGCAGCTCCGATCCGACAGGGTACACTGAAGCTTTCTTT. This translates into CASSSDPTGYTEAFF. This sequence joins TRBV7-3 and TRBJ1-1; 7 nucleotides agree with TRBD1. Looked up from germline, CDR1 is SGHTA and CDR2 is FQGTGA. The trim removed 4 bases at V and 3 bases at J, leaving 8 bases unmatched. The CDR3 runs to 15 residues.

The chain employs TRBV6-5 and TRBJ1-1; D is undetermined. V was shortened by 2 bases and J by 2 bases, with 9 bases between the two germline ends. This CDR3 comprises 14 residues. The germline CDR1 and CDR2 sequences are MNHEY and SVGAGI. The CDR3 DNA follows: TGTGCCAGCAGTTACGGGCGTGGAAACACTGAAGCTTTCTTT. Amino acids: CASSYGRGNTEAFF.

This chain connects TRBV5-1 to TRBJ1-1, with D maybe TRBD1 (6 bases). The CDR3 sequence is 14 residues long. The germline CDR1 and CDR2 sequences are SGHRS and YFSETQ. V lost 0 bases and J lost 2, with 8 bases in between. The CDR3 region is CASSLEQGNTEAFF. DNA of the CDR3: TGCGCCAGCAGCTTGGAACAGGGCAACACTGAAGCTTTCTTT.

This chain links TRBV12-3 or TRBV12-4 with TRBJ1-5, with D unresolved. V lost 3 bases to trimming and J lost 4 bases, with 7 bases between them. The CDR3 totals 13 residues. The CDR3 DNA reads TGTGCCAGCAGTTTCGCGGGTAATCAGCCCCAGCATTTT. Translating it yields CASSFAGNQPQHF.

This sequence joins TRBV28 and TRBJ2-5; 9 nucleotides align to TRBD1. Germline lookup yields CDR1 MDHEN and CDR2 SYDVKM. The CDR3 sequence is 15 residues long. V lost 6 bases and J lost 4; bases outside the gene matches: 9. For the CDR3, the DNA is TGTGCCAGCAGCCGGACAGGGGCGCTGGCAGAGACCCAGTACTTC. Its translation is CASSRTGALAETQYF.

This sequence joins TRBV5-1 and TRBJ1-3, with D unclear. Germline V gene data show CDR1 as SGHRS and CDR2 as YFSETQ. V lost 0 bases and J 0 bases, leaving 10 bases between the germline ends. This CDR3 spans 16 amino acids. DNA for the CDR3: TGCGCCAGCAGCTTGGACGAGGGTCGCTCTGGAAACACCATATATTTT. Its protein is CASSLDEGRSGNTIYF.

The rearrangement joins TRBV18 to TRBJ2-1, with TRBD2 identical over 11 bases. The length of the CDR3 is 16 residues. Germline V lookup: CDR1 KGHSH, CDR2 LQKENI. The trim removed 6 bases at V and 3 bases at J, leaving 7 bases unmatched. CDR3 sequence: CASSPLAGGGYNEQFF. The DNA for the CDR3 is TGTGCCAGCTCGCCTCTAGCGGGGGGAGGCTACAATGAGCAGTTCTTC.

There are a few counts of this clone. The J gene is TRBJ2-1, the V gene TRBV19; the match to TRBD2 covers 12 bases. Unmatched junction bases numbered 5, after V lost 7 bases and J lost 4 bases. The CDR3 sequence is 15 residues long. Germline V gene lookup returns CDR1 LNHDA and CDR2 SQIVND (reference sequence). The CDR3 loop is CASKLAGGQYNEQFF. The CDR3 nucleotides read TGTGCCAGTAAACTAGCGGGGGGCCAATACAATGAGCAGTTCTTC.

The chain's CDR3 is CASSGIPTRANTGELFF. The CDR3 nucleotides are TGCGCCAGCAGTGGCATCCCCACCAGGGCAAACACCGGGGAGCTGTTTTTT. This chain joins TRBV5-1 and TRBJ2-2; a weak D match, TRBD1 (5 bases). V lost 5 bases and J lost 2, with 19 bases in between. Germline lookup yields CDR1 SGHRS and CDR2 YFSETQ. The CDR3 contains 17 residues.